A single sample is the source of the 19 T cell receptor beta chains below, sequenced in a study of T cell responses to AZD1222 COVID-19 vaccine. Only in-frame clones appear in the TCRdb table, and some are missing; sequencing was by immunoSEQ multiplex PCR. The repertoire holds approximately 150,000 clones, with approximately 89% as singletons. Specimen: peripheral blood, collected on day 0 of AZD1222 vaccination. All receptors derive from an adult in good health.

For this clone: The same CDR3 can be traced to other DNA sequences in this sample. The gene calls are TRBV3-1 (or the pseudogene TRBV3-2) and TRBJ2-7; D gene uncertain. Germline CDR1 and CDR2: LGHDT and YNNKEL (reference sequence). The germline V and J ends were trimmed by 4 bases and 0 bases, with 7 bases remaining between them. This CDR3 is 13 amino acids long. CDR3 protein: CASSLAGSYEQYF. CDR3 DNA sequence: TGTGCCAGCAGCCTAGCCGGCTCCTACGAGCAGTACTTC.

J is TRBJ2-1 and V is TRBV29-1; D unclear. Deletions cut 4 bases from V and 3 bases from J, with 22 bases between. Germline CDR1 SQVTM, CDR2 ANQGSEA. The CDR3 contains 17 residues. The CDR3 region has the DNA TGCAGCGTTGCCCCCCCCTCCGTGGCTTATTACTACAATGAGCAGTTCTTC. This encodes CSVAPPSVAYYYNEQFF.

The chain uses TRBV29-1 and TRBJ2-1, with 7 bases aligning to TRBD2. CDR1 and CDR2 (germline): SQVTM, ANQGSEA. With 4 bases clipped from V and 8 bases from J, the junction kept 8 bases outside the gene matches. The length of the CDR3 is 13 residues. The CDR3 sequence: CSVGLREWDEQFF. The CDR3 nucleotides are TGCAGCGTTGGGTTGCGGGAGTGGGATGAGCAGTTCTTC.

The chain combines TRBV11-3 with TRBJ2-7; a possible D gene is TRBD2 (6 bases). The germline V and J ends were trimmed by 1 base and 4 bases, with 11 bases remaining between them. The CDR3 runs 14 residues. Germline lookup yields CDR1 SGHNT and CDR2 YENEEA. The CDR3 is CASSLGPGGYEQYF. The CDR3 DNA reads as TGTGCCAGCAGCTTAGGACCCGGGGGATACGAGCAGTACTTC.

The chain carries TRBV3-1 (or the pseudogene TRBV3-2) and TRBJ2-1; D is unclear. The CDR3 extends over 14 amino acids. V lost 4 bases to trimming and J lost 8 bases, with 15 bases between them. CDR1 LGHDT and CDR2 YNNKEL come from the germline V gene (reference sequence). The CDR3 bases are TGTGCCAGCAGCCGCCCGCCCAAATCCGATGAGCAGTTCTTC. This codes for CASSRPPKSDEQFF.

The gene calls are TRBV5-5 and TRBJ2-7, with 8 bases matching TRBD2. Germline V CDR1 and CDR2: SGHKS, YYEKEE (reference sequence). The ends lost 4 bases at V and 3 bases at J; junction bases unmatched: 6. The CDR3 consists of 14 residues. The CDR3 protein is CASSLSGTSYEQYF. The DNA of the CDR3 is TGTGCCAGCAGCCTGTCCGGGACTAGCTACGAGCAGTACTTC.

The CDR3 DNA reads TGTGCCAGCAGTTGGGACAGGGGTTACAATGAGCAGTTCTTC. Amino acids: CASSWDRGYNEQFF. The chain couples TRBV2 to TRBJ2-1; 10 nucleotides match TRBD1. Trimming removed 5 bases from V and 4 bases from J; junction bases left unmatched: 2. Germline V gene sequence: CDR1 SNHLY, CDR2 FYNNEI. The CDR3 runs 14 residues.

V usage is TRBV5-4 and J usage is TRBJ1-5; a weak D match, TRBD1 (6 bases). The germline CDR1 and CDR2 sequences are SGHNT and YYREEE (reference sequence). V was cut by 1 base and J by 2 bases, with 10 bases left in between. CDR3 length: 15 residues. The DNA of the CDR3 is TGTGCCAGCAGCTTGAACCCAGGGGGCAATCAGCCCCAGCATTTT. It translates to CASSLNPGGNQPQHF.

The V call is TRBV11-3, the J call TRBJ2-1; D perhaps matches TRBD2 (6 bases). Trimming left V 5 bases short and J 7 bases short, with 12 bases between. The germline V gene encodes CDR1 SGHNT and CDR2 YENEEA. This CDR3 has 13 residues. The CDR3 protein is CASSLRLVNEQFF. DNA for the CDR3: TGTGCCAGCAGCCTAAGACTAGTAAATGAGCAGTTCTTC. Based on the CDR3 plus reference TRBV11-3 and TRBJ2-1, the full variable domain is EAGVVQSPRYKIIEKKQPVAFWCNPISGHNTLYWYLQNLGQGPELLIRYENEEAVDDSQLPKDRFSAERLKGVDSTLKIQPAELGDSAVYLCASSLRLVNEQFFGPGTRLTVL.

The J gene is TRBJ2-1, the V gene TRBV10-1, with 8 bases that match TRBD2. This CDR3 region has 15 residues. With V trimmed by 4 bases and J by 5 bases, 7 bases remained unmatched. Germline-derived CDR1 and CDR2 are WNHNN and SYGVQD (reference sequence). The DNA for the CDR3 is TGCGCCAGCAGTGTAATTCGGGAGGGCAACAATGAGCAGTTCTTC. It translates to CASSVIREGNNEQFF.

This clone has only a few counts. The CDR3 DNA sequence: TGTGCCAGCTCTGCCGACAGGGTGAACACCGGGGAGCTGTTTTTT. Its translation is CASSADRVNTGELFF. The chain carries TRBV18 and TRBJ2-2; 7 bases agree with TRBD1. The CDR3 sequence is 15 residues long. CDR1 is KGHSH and CDR2 is LQKENI in the germline V gene. V was clipped by 6 bases and J by 1 base; unmatched bases: 5.

This chain uses TRBV5-1 with TRBJ2-7, with D perhaps TRBD2 (6 bases). In germline, CDR1 is SGHRS, CDR2 YFSETQ. Trimming pared 3 bases from V and 6 bases from J, leaving 16 bases between. This CDR3 has 14 residues. The CDR3, as DNA: TGCGCCAGCAGCTCCAACCTCCAGGGACTCGAGCAGTACTTC. Translated, it gives CASSSNLQGLEQYF. Complete variable domain (other parts from reference TRBV5-1 and TRBJ2-7): KAGVTQTPRYLIKTRGQQVTLSCSPISGHRSVSWYQQTPGQGLQFLFEYFSETQRNKGNFPGRFSGRQFSNSRSEMNVSTLELGDSALYLCASSSNLQGLEQYFGPGTRLTVT.

The chain has TRBV6-5 and TRBJ1-1; tentative D call: TRBD1 (5 bases). CDR1 and CDR2 from the germline V gene are MNHEY and SVGAGI. Between the trimmed V and J ends, which lost 6 bases and 1 base, there was a span of 12 bases. CDR3 length: 14 residues. CDR3 nucleotide sequence: TGTGCCAGCAGAACTCCAGGGAAGAACACTGAAGCTTTCTTT. It is translated as CASRTPGKNTEAFF.

The V call is TRBV7-9, the J call TRBJ2-2; possible D gene TRBD2, 5 bases. The CDR3 loop spans 15 amino acids. The germline gives CDR1 SEHNR, CDR2 FQNEAQ (reference sequence). V shed 5 bases and J shed 2 bases, with 12 bases lying between them. This CDR3 reads CASSQRTGNTGELFF. The CDR3 DNA reads as TGTGCCAGCAGCCAAAGGACTGGAAACACCGGGGAGCTGTTTTTT.

The chain is built from TRBV7-2 and TRBJ1-5; D gene uncertain. The CDR3 sequence is 15 residues long. Germline V gives CDR1 SGHTA, CDR2 FQGNSA. Deletions cut 1 base from V and 3 bases from J, with 10 bases between. CDR3 in amino acids: CASSLGDSSNQPQHF. The CDR3 DNA sequence: TGTGCCAGCAGCTTAGGGGATAGCTCCAATCAGCCCCAGCATTTT.

J is TRBJ1-3 and V is TRBV5-1, with 8 nucleotides matching TRBD1. V gave up 2 bases and J gave up 4 bases; unmatched junction bases: 2. The CDR3 consists of 14 residues. CDR1 SGHRS and CDR2 YFSETQ come from the germline V gene. Here the CDR3 reads CASSFQGAGNTIYF. The DNA for the CDR3 is TGCGCCAGCAGCTTTCAGGGGGCGGGAAACACCATATATTTT.

The chain is built from TRBV20-1 and TRBJ2-1; the match to TRBD2 covers 15 bases. Germline loops: CDR1 DFQATT, CDR2 SNEGSKA (reference sequence). The CDR3 covers 17 residues. V lost 3 bases and J lost 9; bases outside the gene matches: 12. In DNA form, the CDR3 reads TGCAGTGCTAGTGCTACAGGGACTAGCGGGAGGAAAGGTGAGCAGTTCTTC. Protein sequence: CSASATGTSGRKGEQFF.

V usage is TRBV7-2 and J usage is TRBJ2-1, with D perhaps matching TRBD1 or TRBD2 (6 bases each). In germline, CDR1 is SGHTA, CDR2 FQGNSA. The CDR3 consists of 15 residues. Trimming removed 5 bases from V and 3 bases from J, with 14 bases in between. The CDR3 loop is CASSHGGTIYNEQFF. DNA of the CDR3: TGTGCCAGCAGCCACGGAGGGACAATCTACAATGAGCAGTTCTTC.

In regard to this clone: One junction end disagrees with the germline gene, perhaps due to a read error. The chain joins TRBV15 to TRBJ2-7, with D tentatively TRBD2 (7 bases). Germline values: CDR1 LNHNV, CDR2 YYDKDF (reference sequence). The CDR3 runs to 14 residues. This chain's CDR3 is CATRRGGGSYEQYF. The DNA for the CDR3 is TGTGCCACCCGCAGAGGGGGGGGTTCCTACGAGCAGTACTTC.